The next 23 T cell receptor beta chains were all read from a single sample in a study of molecular identifiers for immune sequencing clone quantification. TCRdb called the PCR reads again in MiXCR, with one record for every CDR3 protein. Seen here are hundreds of thousands of distinct CDR3 sequences, roughly a quarter observed once, and the top ten hold 0.65% to 0.75%. The material sequenced was naive CD8+ T cells from blood, with Jurkat cell RNA spiked in. Subset here: FACS-sorted CD8+CD4-CCR7+CD45RA+ naive T cells. These receptors all come from a human donor in good health. Some libraries in this study had Jurkat cell RNA spiked in.

This clonotype was detected ten times or more. The chain couples TRBV5-4 to TRBJ2-2; D might be TRBD1 (6 bases). This CDR3 has 13 residues. Germline CDR1 and CDR2: SGHNT and YYREEE (reference sequence). Between the trimmed V and J ends, which lost 3 bases and 6 bases, there was a span of 9 bases. The CDR3 DNA sequence: TGTGCCAGCAGCTCCAGGGGCGCCGGGGAGCTGTTTTTT. Its translation: CASSSRGAGELFF. Combining the CDR3 with reference TRBV5-4 and TRBJ2-2 gives the whole variable domain ETGVTQSPTHLIKTRGQQVTLRCSSQSGHNTVSWYQQALGQGPQFIFQYYREEENGRGNFPPRFSGLQFPNYSSELNVNALELDDSALYLCASSSRGAGELFFGEGSRLTVL.

This clonotype came up a few times. V is TRBV28 and J is TRBJ2-3; D remains ambiguous. Per germline, CDR1 MDHEN and CDR2 SYDVKM. The V and J ends lost 3 bases and 5 bases respectively, with 9 bases between them. This CDR3 comprises 13 residues. CDR3 protein: CASSFARLDTQYF. The CDR3 nucleotides read TGTGCCAGCAGTTTCGCCCGACTAGATACGCAGTATTTT.

This sequence joins TRBV20-1 and TRBJ2-4, with D tentatively TRBD1 (6 bases). V shed 8 bases and J shed 7 bases, with 18 bases lying between them. CDR3 size: 13 residues. The germline V gene encodes CDR1 DFQATT and CDR2 SNEGSKA (reference sequence). DNA for the CDR3: TGCAGTACCACGACAGGAGCTCGGAACATTCAGTACTTC. This translates into CSTTTGARNIQYF.

This clonotype came up a few times. The chain links TRBV27 to TRBJ2-7; D tentatively fits TRBD1 or TRBD2 (5 bases each). Germline lookup yields CDR1 MNHEY and CDR2 SMNVEV (reference sequence). The CDR3 sequence is 14 residues long. The V and J ends lost 2 bases and 4 bases respectively, with 12 bases between them. The chain's CDR3 is CASSLGSWGYEQYF. In DNA, the CDR3 is TGTGCCAGCAGTTTAGGATCTTGGGGGTACGAGCAGTACTTC.

This clonotype was observed many times. The V and J genes are TRBV28 and TRBJ2-5, with 14 bases matching TRBD2. The germline V gene has CDR1 MDHEN and CDR2 SYDVKM. CDR3 length: 16 residues. V gave up 4 bases and J gave up 4 bases; unmatched junction bases: 5. In DNA form, the CDR3 reads TGTGCCAGCAGTTCTCCGGGACTAGCGGGAGTAGAGACCCAGTACTTC. Protein product: CASSSPGLAGVETQYF.

Note on this clonotype: This may stem from a read error, because a much larger clone lies one nucleotide away. The chain employs TRBV5-6 and TRBJ2-2; D remains unclear. The CDR3 has 14 residues. Germline CDR1 reads SGHDT; CDR2 reads YYEEEE. The CDR3 DNA is TGTGCCAACAGCTTCGGCAGGAACACCGGGGAGCTGTTTTTT. This translates into CANSFGRNTGELFF.

Comment on this clonotype: A read error may be the cause here, since a much bigger clone is one base away. V is TRBV20-1 and J is TRBJ2-3; 11 bases align to TRBD2. Germline CDR1 DFQATT, CDR2 SNEGSKA (reference sequence). This CDR3 is built from 13 residues. The trim removed 5 bases at V and 9 bases at J, leaving 7 bases unmatched. The CDR3 sequence is CSARTSGSRTQYF. CDR3 in DNA: TGCAGTGCTCGTACTAGCGGGAGTAGGACGCAGTATTTT.

This chain uses TRBV28 with TRBJ2-5; D ambiguous. Trimming cost V 2 bases and J 0 bases, with 16 bases left between them. The germline V gene encodes CDR1 MDHEN and CDR2 SYDVKM. The CDR3 consists of 17 residues. CDR3 amino acids: CASSLSVDDTYQETQYF. In nucleotides, the CDR3 is TGTGCCAGCAGTTTAAGTGTGGATGACACGTACCAAGAGACCCAGTACTTC.

On this clonotype: This may arise from a read error, as a much more abundant clone is one base away. This chain joins TRBV4-1 and TRBJ2-3, with D possibly TRBD1 on 5 matching bases. Germline assignment: CDR1 MGHRA and CDR2 YSYEKL. V lost 0 bases and J lost 0, with 13 bases in between. The CDR3 sequence is 17 residues long. The CDR3 DNA is TGCGCCAGCAGCCAAGACCGGACACGGCATAGCACAGATACGCAGTATTTT. Protein product: CASSQDRTRHSTDTQYF.

Of note for this clonotype: A much larger clone lies one base from this, so it may be a read error. The V call is TRBV29-1, the J call TRBJ2-3; tentative D call: TRBD1 (6 bases). The length of the CDR3 is 15 residues. Germline V gene data show CDR1 as SQVTM and CDR2 as ANQGSEA. The CDR3 loop is CTVESGRRGADTQYF. CDR3 sequence (DNA): TGCACCGTTGAGTCGGGCCGCAGGGGTGCAGATACGCAGTATTTT.

This clonotype occurred a few times. V and J are TRBV6-1 and TRBJ2-1, with D perhaps TRBD1 (6 bases). The CDR3 sequence is 15 residues long. The V end was cut by 10 bases, the J end by 3 bases, with 19 bases between. Germline loops: CDR1 MNHNS, CDR2 SASEGT. The CDR3 is CATTVETGLYNEQFF. DNA for the CDR3: TGTGCCACCACGGTTGAGACAGGTCTCTACAATGAGCAGTTCTTC.

Comment on this clonotype: The junction and the germline gene differ at one end; a read error may be behind it. The chain links TRBV29-1 to TRBJ2-3, with D perhaps being TRBD1 or TRBD2 (6 bases each). The CDR3 length is 15 residues. The V gene's germline CDR1 is SQVTM and CDR2 ANQGSEA. The CDR3, as DNA: TGTAGCTTTGAAGTAGGAGGGGGGCTCACAGATACGCAGTATTTT. This gives the protein CSFEVGGGLTDTQYF.

This chain links TRBV27 with TRBJ1-1; the D is unclear. The CDR3 is 12 residues long. Germline CDR1 is MNHEY and CDR2 is SMNVEV (reference sequence). The V end lost 7 bases, the J end lost 7 bases, and 13 bases lay between the germline ends. CDR3: CASTPPGGEAFF. The CDR3 DNA follows: TGTGCCAGCACACCCCCCGGAGGTGAAGCTTTCTTT.

This clonotype was detected only a few times. This chain uses TRBV4-3 with TRBJ1-4; no clear D gene. CDR1 LGHNA and CDR2 YSLEER come from the germline V gene. The CDR3 consists of 15 residues. V lost 0 bases, J lost 7 bases, and 12 bases lay in between. The CDR3 reads CASSQDWRSFEKLFF. Written as DNA, the CDR3 is TGCGCCAGCAGCCAAGATTGGCGTAGTTTTGAAAAACTGTTTTTT.

This clonotype came up many times. DNA of the CDR3: TGCGCCAGCAGCCAAGGGCGGGGGCTAACCTACGAGCAGTACTTC. This gives the protein CASSQGRGLTYEQYF. The chain is built from TRBV4-3 and TRBJ2-7; D perhaps matches TRBD2 (7 bases). Germline V gives CDR1 LGHNA, CDR2 YSLEER. This CDR3 spans 15 amino acids. Trimming cost V 1 base and J 2 bases, with 12 bases left between them.

The V call is TRBV5-6, the J call TRBJ1-1, with D possibly TRBD1 on 5 matching bases. This CDR3 is 12 amino acids long. Per the germline V gene, CDR1 is SGHDT and CDR2 is YYEEEE. V shed 7 bases and J shed 6 bases, with 13 bases lying between them. In DNA form, the CDR3 reads TGTGCCAGCGGCTGGGGGGAGGCTGAAGCTTTCTTT. This codes for CASGWGEAEAFF. Full variable domain (missing parts from reference TRBV5-6 and TRBJ1-1): DAGVTQSPTHLIKTRGQQVTLRCSPKSGHDTVSWYQQALGQGPQFIFQYYEEEERQRGNFPDRFSGHQFPNYSSELNVNALLLGDSALYLCASGWGEAEAFFGQGTRLTVV.

This clonotype was seen only a few times. A much larger clonotype is one base distant, so this may be a read error. As the CDR3 is not closed by the conserved phenylalanine or tryptophan, this likely results from a read error. This chain links TRBV7-2 with TRBJ1-5; 9 bases fit TRBD1. The CDR3 loop spans 14 amino acids. Germline V CDR1 and CDR2: SGHTA, FQGNSA. V dropped 5 bases and J dropped 4; count of bases not matched to a gene: 3. The CDR3 coding sequence is TGTGCCAGCAGCGGGGACAGGGATAATCAGCCCCAGCATTCT. Protein product: CASSGDRDNQPQHS.

Concerning this clonotype itself: A much larger clonotype is one base distant, so this may be a read error. This CDR3 is CASSPEVLADPETQYF. In nucleotides, the CDR3 is TGTGCCAGCAGCCCAGAGGTCCTCGCCGACCCAGAGACCCAGTACTTC. The rearrangement uses TRBV7-2 and TRBJ2-5, with D unclear. Trimming took 5 bases from V and 4 from J, leaving 20 bases between them. This CDR3 has 16 residues. Germline V lookup: CDR1 SGHTA, CDR2 FQGNSA.

At least ten counts were recorded for this clonotype. The CDR3 bases are TGTGCCAACGGGCCCAAACAAGAGACCCAGTACTTC. Translation gives CANGPKQETQYF. J is TRBJ2-5 and V is TRBV27; D is undetermined. The germline V and J ends were trimmed by 10 bases and 2 bases, with 11 bases remaining between them. CDR3 length equals 12 residues. Germline CDR1 and CDR2: MNHEY and SMNVEV (reference sequence).

This sequence joins TRBV6-5 and TRBJ2-5; 11 nucleotides match TRBD1. Germline values: CDR1 MNHEY, CDR2 SVGAGI. The ends lost 6 bases at V and 1 base at J; junction bases unmatched: 4. The CDR3 runs to 15 residues. This CDR3 reads CASSQGQGVQETQYF. CDR3 bases: TGTGCCAGCAGCCAGGGACAGGGGGTCCAAGAGACCCAGTACTTC.

This clonotype was detected ten times or more. The chain employs TRBV14 and TRBJ2-5; 9 nucleotides match TRBD2. The junction had 8 bases not matched to a gene; V was cut back by 4 bases and J by 5 bases. The CDR3 is made up of 15 amino acids. The germline CDR1 and CDR2 sequences are SGHDN and FVKESK. CDR3 residues: CASSRQGLAIETQYF. The CDR3, as DNA: TGTGCCAGCAGCCGCCAGGGACTAGCTATCGAGACCCAGTACTTC.

The sample holds a few counts of this clonotype. The chain is built from TRBV6-2 or TRBV6-3 and TRBJ2-7; unclear D gene. The CDR3 is made up of 13 amino acids. Trimming removed 0 bases at V and 3 bases at J, with 6 bases between. Germline V lookup: CDR1 MNHEY, CDR2 SVGEGT. CDR3 nucleotides: TGTGCCAGCAGTTACTCGTACAGCTACGAGCAGTACTTC. Translation: CASSYSYSYEQYF.

Worth noting for this clonotype: A single base separates this from a much larger clone, so it may be a read error. The chain couples TRBV20-1 to TRBJ1-1; D is perhaps TRBD1 (6 bases). Germline V gene sequence: CDR1 DFQATT, CDR2 SNEGSKA (reference sequence). The CDR3 is made up of 16 amino acids. Here the CDR3 reads CSAKELWGGENIEAFF. CDR3 coding DNA: TGCAGTGCTAAGGAATTGTGGGGGGGCGAGAACATTGAAGCTTTCTTT.